This T cell receptor beta chain was identified in a study of OX40 agonist ivuxolimab in advanced cancers. Study-wide context: An agonistic human IgG2 monoclonal antibody against OX40 (CD134) was given.

Study results and caveats: Certain nonresponders likewise exhibited a low normalized T-cell clonal expansion. Relative to CD4+ cells, CD8+ T cells on average had more expanded clones. At 0.1 to 3.0 mg/kg, clonal expansion of CD4+ and CD8+ blood T cells had occurred by week 6.

As to this clone: The antigen is undetermined. Relative to the germline gene, one junction end is altered; a read error may explain this.

Germline V gene data show CDR1 as MNHNS and CDR2 as SASEGT. The CDR3 length is 13 residues. The data were produced by immunoSEQ multiplex PCR, yet TCRdb's version contains in-frame clones alone and is incomplete. The repertoire consists of approximately 34,000 clones, with roughly 79% occurring once and the leading ten covering around 1.4%. The sample consisted of CD4+ or CD8+ T cells sorted from blood, taken in a trial of the OX40 agonist ivuxolimab. This receptor was obtained from an adult with an advanced solid tumor such as melanoma, head and neck, liver or kidney cancer. V is TRBV6-1 and J is TRBJ2-7; D unclear. DNA for the CDR3: TGTGCCAGCAAAATGGCCGAAGCTCAAACTCCGGGTTTC. Protein: CASKMAEAQTPGF.